These 3 T cell receptor beta chains were all obtained from the same sample, sequenced in a study of beta chain features in type 1 diabetes. Study-wide findings and caveats: There was a moderate but significant shortening of TCRB CDR3s in all four CD4+ subsets of Type 1 diabetes patients.

The antigens of these receptors remain unknown. Every isolated RNA sample was fully reverse transcribed, so sequencing captured expressed TCRB transcripts. The repertoire was sequenced with immunoSEQ multiplex PCR; TCRdb's copy has only in-frame clones and lacks some. Here the sample spans roughly 730,000 clones, 13% being singletons. Sequenced sample: naive CD4+ T cells from blood. Receptors were obtained from a man aged 18 to 30 with type 1 diabetes.

CDR3 sequence: CASSQVLERGLAKNIQYF. The CDR3, as DNA: TGCGCCAGCAGCCAAGTCCTAGAGCGGGGTTTAGCCAAAAACATTCAGTACTTC. The J gene is TRBJ2-4, the V gene TRBV4-1; 7 bases fit TRBD2. The germline V gene has CDR1 MGHRA and CDR2 YSYEKL. The CDR3 is 18 amino acids. V gave up 1 base and J gave up 0 bases; unmatched junction bases: 9.

This clone was seen a handful of times. The CDR3 spells CASSDTGGDEKLFF. In nucleotides, the CDR3 is TGTGCCAGCAGCGATACAGGGGGTGATGAAAAACTGTTTTTT. The chain joins TRBV25-1 to TRBJ1-4; 8 bases line up with TRBD1. The junction had 6 bases not matched to a gene; V was cut back by 6 bases and J by 6 bases. Germline values: CDR1 MGHDK, CDR2 SYGVNS. The CDR3 has 14 amino acids.

This clone was counted a few times. Other DNA variants within this sample encode the same CDR3. J is TRBJ1-2 and V is TRBV30; D is perhaps TRBD1 (6 bases). Germline V gene lookup returns CDR1 GTSNPN and CDR2 SVGIG (reference sequence). There are 11 residues in the CDR3. V was clipped by 2 bases and J by 8 bases, with 9 bases between them. The CDR3 loop is CAWSLGGGYTF. CDR3 nucleotide sequence: TGTGCCTGGAGTCTAGGGGGAGGCTACACCTTC.